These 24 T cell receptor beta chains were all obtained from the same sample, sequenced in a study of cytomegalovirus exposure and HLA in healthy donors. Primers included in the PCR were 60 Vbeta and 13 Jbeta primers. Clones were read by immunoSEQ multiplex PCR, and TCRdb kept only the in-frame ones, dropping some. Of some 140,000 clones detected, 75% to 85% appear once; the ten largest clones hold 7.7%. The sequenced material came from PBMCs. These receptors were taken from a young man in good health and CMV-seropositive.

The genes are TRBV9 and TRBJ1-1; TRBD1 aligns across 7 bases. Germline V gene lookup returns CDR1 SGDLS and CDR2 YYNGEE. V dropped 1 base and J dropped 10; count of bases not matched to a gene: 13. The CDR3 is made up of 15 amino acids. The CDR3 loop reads CASSVNDRAQGGAFF. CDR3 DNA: TGTGCCAGCAGCGTAAATGACAGGGCCCAGGGGGGAGCTTTCTTT.

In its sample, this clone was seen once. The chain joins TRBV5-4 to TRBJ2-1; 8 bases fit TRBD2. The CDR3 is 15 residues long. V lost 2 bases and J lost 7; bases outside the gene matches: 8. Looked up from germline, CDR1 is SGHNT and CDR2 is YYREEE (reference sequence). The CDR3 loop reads CASSFSGALRNEQFF. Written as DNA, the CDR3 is TGTGCCAGCAGCTTTAGCGGGGCCCTACGGAATGAGCAGTTCTTC.

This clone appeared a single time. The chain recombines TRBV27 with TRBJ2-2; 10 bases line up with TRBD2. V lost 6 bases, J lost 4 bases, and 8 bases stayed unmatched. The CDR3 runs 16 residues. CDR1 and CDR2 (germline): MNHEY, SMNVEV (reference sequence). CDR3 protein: CASSLIAGGGTGELFF. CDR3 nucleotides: TGTGCCAGCAGCTTGATAGCGGGAGGCGGCACCGGGGAGCTGTTTTTT.

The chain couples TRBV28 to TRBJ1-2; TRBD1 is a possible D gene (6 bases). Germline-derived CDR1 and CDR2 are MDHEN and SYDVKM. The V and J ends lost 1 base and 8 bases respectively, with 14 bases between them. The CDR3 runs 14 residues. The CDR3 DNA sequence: TGTGCCAGCAGTTTATCGCCGGGGGGCGGCGGCTACACCTTC. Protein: CASSLSPGGGGYTF.

CDR3 region: CAWSVPGDYYGYTF. CDR3 bases: TGTGCCTGGAGTGTACCCGGGGACTACTATGGCTACACCTTC. The chain couples TRBV30 to TRBJ1-2, with TRBD1 as a possible D gene (5 bases). V lost 0 bases to trimming and J lost 3 bases, with 11 bases between them. Germline CDR1 and CDR2: GTSNPN and SVGIG (reference sequence). The CDR3 contains 14 residues.

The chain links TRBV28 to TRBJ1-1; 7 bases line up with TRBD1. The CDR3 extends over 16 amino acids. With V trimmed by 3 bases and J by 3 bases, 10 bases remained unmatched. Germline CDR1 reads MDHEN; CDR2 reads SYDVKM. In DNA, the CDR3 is TGTGCCAGCAGTTTCCCTAGAGGGGGCGGACACACTGAAGCTTTCTTT. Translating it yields CASSFPRGGGHTEAFF.

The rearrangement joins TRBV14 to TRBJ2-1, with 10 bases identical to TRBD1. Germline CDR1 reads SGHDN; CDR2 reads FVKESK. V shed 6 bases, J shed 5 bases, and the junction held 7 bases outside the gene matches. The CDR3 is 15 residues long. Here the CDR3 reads CASRPDRGINNEQFF. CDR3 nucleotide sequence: TGTGCCAGCAGACCGGACAGGGGGATAAACAATGAGCAGTTCTTC.

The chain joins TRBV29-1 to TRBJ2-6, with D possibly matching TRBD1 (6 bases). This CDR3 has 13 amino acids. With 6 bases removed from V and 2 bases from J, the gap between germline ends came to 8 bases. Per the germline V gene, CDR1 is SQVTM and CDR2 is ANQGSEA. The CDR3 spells CSVYRAGANVLTF. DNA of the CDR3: TGCAGCGTCTACAGGGCTGGGGCCAACGTCCTGACTTTC. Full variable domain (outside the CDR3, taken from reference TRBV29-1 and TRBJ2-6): SAVISQKPSRDICQRGTSLTIQCQVDSQVTMMFWYRQQPGQSLTLIATANQGSEATYESGFVIDKFPISRPNLTFSTLTVSNMSPEDSSIYLCSVYRAGANVLTFGAGSRLTVL.

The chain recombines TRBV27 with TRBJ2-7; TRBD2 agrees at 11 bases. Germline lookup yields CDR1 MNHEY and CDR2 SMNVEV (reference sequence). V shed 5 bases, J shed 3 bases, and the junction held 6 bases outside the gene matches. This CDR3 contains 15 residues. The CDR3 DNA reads TGTGCCAGCAGTCGCCAAGGGACTAGCGGCTACGAGCAGTACTTC. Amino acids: CASSRQGTSGYEQYF.

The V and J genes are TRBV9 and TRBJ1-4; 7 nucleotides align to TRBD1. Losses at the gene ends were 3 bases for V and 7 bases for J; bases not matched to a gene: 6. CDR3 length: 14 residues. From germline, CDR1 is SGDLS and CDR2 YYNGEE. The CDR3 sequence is CASSASGTAEKLFF. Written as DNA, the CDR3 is TGTGCCAGCAGCGCCTCCGGGACAGCTGAAAAACTGTTTTTT.

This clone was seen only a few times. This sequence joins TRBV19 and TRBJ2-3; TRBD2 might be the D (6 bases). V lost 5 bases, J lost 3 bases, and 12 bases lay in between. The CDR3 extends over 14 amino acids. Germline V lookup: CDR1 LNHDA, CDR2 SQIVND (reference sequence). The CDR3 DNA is TGTGCCAGTAGTCCTGTGGGGGGTACAGATACGCAGTATTTT. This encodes CASSPVGGTDTQYF.

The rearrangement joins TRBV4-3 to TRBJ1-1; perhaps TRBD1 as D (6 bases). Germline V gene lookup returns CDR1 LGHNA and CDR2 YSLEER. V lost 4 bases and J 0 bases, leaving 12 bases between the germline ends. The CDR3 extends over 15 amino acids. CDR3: CASSPETGMNTEAFF. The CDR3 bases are TGCGCCAGCAGCCCAGAAACAGGGATGAACACTGAAGCTTTCTTT.

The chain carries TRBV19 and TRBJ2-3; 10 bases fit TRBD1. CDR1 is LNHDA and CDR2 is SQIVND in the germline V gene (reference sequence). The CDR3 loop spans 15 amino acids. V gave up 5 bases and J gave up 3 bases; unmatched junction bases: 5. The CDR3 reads CASSETGGRTDTQYF. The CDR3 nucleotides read TGTGCCAGTAGTGAGACAGGGGGCCGAACAGATACGCAGTATTTT. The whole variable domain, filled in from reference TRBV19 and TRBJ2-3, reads DGGITQSPKYLFRKEGQNVTLSCEQNLNHDAMYWYRQDPGQGLRLIYYSQIVNDFQKGDIAEGYSVSREKKESFPLTVTSAQKNPTAFYLCASSETGGRTDTQYFGPGTRLTVL.

CDR3 coding DNA: TGTGCCAGCAGCTCCACCGGCAACAGGGGAGGCTATGGCTACACCTTC. This gives the protein CASSSTGNRGGYGYTF. The V gene is TRBV7-3, the J gene TRBJ1-2, with 7 bases that match TRBD1. Germline-derived CDR1 and CDR2 are SGHTA and FQGTGA. This CDR3 has 16 residues. The V segment lost 4 bases and the J segment 4 bases; nucleotides outside the gene matches: 12. Full variable domain (remainder filled in from reference TRBV7-3 and TRBJ1-2): GAGVSQTPSNKVTEKGKYVELRCDPISGHTALYWYRQSLGQGPEFLIYFQGTGAADDSGLPNDRFFAVRPEGSVSTLKIQRTERGDSAVYLCASSSTGNRGGYGYTFGSGTRLTVV.

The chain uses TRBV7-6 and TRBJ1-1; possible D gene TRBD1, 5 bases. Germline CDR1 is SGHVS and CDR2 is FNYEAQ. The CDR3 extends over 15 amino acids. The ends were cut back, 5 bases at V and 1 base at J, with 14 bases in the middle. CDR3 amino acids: CASSPGTERNTEAFF. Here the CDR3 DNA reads TGTGCCAGCAGCCCCGGGACTGAGAGGAACACTGAAGCTTTCTTT.

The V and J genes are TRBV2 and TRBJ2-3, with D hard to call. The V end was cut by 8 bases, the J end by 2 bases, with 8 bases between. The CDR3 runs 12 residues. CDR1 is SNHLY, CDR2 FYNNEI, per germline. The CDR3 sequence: CASLPYTDTQYF. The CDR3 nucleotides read TGTGCCAGCCTCCCTTACACAGATACGCAGTATTTT.

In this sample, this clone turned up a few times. For the CDR3, the DNA is TGTGCCAGCAGTTACGGCAGGGTTGCTGGCTACACCTTC. It yields the protein CASSYGRVAGYTF. The chain is built from TRBV6-5 and TRBJ1-2; possibly TRBD1 for D (5 bases). The germline CDR1 and CDR2 sequences are MNHEY and SVGAGI. The CDR3 covers 13 residues. Trimming removed 2 bases from V and 7 bases from J, with 11 bases in between.

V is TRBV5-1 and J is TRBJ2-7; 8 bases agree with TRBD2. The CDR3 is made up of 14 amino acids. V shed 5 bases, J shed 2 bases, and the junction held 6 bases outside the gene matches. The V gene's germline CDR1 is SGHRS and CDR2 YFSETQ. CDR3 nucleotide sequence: TGCGCCAGCAGGACTAGCGCTAACACCTACGAGCAGTACTTC. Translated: CASRTSANTYEQYF.

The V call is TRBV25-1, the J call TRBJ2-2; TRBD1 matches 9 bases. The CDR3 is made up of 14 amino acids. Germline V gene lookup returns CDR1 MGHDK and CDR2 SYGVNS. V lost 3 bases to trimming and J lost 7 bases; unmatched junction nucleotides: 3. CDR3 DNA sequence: TGTGCCAGCAGTGAGACAGGGGGGGGCGGGGAGCTGTTTTTT. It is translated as CASSETGGGGELFF.

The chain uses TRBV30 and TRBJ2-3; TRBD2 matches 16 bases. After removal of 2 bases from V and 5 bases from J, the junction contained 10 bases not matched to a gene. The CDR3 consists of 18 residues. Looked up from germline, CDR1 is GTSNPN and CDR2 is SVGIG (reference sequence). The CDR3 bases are TGTGCCTGGAGTCTCGGGACTAGCGGGAGGGACTTTGGAGATACGCAGTATTTT. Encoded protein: CAWSLGTSGRDFGDTQYF.

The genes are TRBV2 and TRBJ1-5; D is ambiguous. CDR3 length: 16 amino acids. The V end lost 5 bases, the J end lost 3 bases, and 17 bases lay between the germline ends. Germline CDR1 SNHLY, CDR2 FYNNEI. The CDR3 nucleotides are TGTGCCAGCAGTAGTTTAGCGGTGAGAAACAATCAGCCCCAGCATTTT. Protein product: CASSSLAVRNNQPQHF.

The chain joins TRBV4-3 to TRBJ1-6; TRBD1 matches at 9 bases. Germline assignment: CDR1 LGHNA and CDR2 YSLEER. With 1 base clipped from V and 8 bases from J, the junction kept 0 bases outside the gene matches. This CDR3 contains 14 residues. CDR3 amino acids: CASSQGTGDSPLHF. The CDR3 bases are TGCGCCAGCAGCCAAGGGACAGGGGATTCACCCCTCCACTTT.

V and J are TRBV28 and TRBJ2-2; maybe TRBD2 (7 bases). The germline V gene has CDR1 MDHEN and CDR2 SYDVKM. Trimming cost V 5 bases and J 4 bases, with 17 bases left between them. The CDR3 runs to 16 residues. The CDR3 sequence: CASSLVVGGGTGELFF. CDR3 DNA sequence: TGTGCCAGCAGTCTTGTAGTGGGAGGGGGCACCGGGGAGCTGTTTTTT.

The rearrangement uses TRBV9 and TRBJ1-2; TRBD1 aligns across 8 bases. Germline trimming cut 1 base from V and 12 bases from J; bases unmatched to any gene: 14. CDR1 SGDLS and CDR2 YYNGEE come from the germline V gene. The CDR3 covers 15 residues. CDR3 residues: CASSVLGGQGEVNTF. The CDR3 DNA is TGTGCCAGCAGCGTATTGGGAGGACAGGGTGAAGTAAACACCTTC.